Listed here is a single T cell receptor (beta chain). This CDR3 is 15 amino acids long. Germline loops: CDR1 KGHSY, CDR2 FQNENV. J gave up 3 bases and V 4 bases, and 4 bases lay outside the gene matches. The PCR employed 60 Vbeta primers together with 13 Jbeta primers. Original analysis: Among the unique TCR beta chains that a later analysis counted, about 81 million in all, 10 million to 13 million were shared. Clones were read by immunoSEQ multiplex PCR, and TCRdb kept only the in-frame ones, dropping some. V, J and clone size are those of that table, while D and trimming were read from the DNA. The data contain about 110,000 clones, over 60% of them singletons. The data originate from a study of cytomegalovirus exposure and HLA in healthy donors.

The chain uses TRBV16 and TRBJ2-4; 9 nucleotides line up with TRBD1. The TCR comes from a woman younger than 45 in good health and CMV-seronegative. Source material: PBMCs. CDR3 amino acids: CASSPTGGGKNIQYF. The CDR3 region has the DNA TGTGCCAGCAGCCCGACAGGGGGTGGCAAAAACATTCAGTACTTC.